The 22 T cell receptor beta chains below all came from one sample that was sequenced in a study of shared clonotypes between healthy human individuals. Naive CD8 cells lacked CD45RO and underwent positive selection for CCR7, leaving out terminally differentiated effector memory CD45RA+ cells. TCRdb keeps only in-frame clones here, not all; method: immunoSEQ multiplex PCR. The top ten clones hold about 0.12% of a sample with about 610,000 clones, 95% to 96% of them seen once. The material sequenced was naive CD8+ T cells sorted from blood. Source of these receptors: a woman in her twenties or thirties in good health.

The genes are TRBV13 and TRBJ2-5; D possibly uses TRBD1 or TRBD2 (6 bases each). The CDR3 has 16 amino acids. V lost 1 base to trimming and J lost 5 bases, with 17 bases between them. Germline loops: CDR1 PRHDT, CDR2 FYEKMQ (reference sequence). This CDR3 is CASSLERRGRGETQYF. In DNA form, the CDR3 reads TGTGCCAGCAGCTTAGAACGTCGGGGGCGCGGGGAGACCCAGTACTTC.

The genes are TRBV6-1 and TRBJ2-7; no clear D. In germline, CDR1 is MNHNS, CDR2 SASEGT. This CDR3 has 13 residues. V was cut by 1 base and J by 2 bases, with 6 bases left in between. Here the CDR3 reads CASSEGYPYEQYF. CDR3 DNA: TGTGCCAGCAGTGAAGGCTACCCCTACGAGCAGTACTTC.

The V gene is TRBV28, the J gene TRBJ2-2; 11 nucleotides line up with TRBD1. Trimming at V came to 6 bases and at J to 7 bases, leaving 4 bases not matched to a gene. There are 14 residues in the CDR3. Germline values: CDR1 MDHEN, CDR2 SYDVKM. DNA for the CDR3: TGTGCCAGCAGGAGGGACAGGGGGATCGGGGAGCTGTTTTTT. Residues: CASRRDRGIGELFF.

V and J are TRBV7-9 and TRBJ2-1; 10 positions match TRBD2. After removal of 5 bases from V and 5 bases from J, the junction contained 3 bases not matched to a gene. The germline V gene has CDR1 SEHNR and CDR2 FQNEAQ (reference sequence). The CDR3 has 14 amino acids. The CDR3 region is CASSGLAVNNEQFF. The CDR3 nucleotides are TGTGCCAGCAGCGGACTAGCGGTTAACAATGAGCAGTTCTTC.

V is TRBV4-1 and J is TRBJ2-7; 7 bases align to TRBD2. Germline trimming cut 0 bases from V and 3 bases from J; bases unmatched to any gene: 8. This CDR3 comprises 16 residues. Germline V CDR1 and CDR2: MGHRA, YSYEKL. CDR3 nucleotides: TGCGCCAGCAGCCAAGAGGGGCACGGACTAGGCTACGAGCAGTACTTC. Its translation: CASSQEGHGLGYEQYF.

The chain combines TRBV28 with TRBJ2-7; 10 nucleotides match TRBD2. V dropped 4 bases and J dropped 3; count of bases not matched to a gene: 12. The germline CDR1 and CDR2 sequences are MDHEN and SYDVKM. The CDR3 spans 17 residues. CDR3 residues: CASSSHLLRTSGYEQYF. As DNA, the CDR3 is TGTGCCAGCAGTTCCCACCTCCTTAGGACTAGCGGCTACGAGCAGTACTTC. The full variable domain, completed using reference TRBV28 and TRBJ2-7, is DVKVTQSSRYLVKRTGEKVFLECVQDMDHENMFWYRQDPGLGLRLIYFSYDVKMKEKGDIPEGYSVSREKKERFSLILESASTNQTSMYLCASSSHLLRTSGYEQYFGPGTRLTVT.

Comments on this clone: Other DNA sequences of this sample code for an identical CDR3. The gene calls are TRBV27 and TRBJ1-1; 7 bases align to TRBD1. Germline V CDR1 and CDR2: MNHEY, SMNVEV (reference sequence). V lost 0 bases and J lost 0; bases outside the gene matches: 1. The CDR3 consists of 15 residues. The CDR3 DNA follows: TGTGCCAGCAGTTTATCAGGGGGCCTGAACACTGAAGCTTTCTTT. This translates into CASSLSGGLNTEAFF.

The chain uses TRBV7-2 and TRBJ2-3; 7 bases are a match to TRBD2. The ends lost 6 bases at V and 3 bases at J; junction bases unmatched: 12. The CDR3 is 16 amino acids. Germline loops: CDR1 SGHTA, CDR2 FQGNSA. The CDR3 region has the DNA TGTGCCAGCAGTCAGTTGGTTGGCGGGAGTACAGATACGCAGTATTTT. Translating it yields CASSQLVGGSTDTQYF.

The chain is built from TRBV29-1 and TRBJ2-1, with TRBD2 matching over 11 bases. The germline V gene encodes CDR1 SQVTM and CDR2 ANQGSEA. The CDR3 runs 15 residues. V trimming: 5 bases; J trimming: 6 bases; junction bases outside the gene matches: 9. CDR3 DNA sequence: TGCAGCGTTCTTGGGACTAGCGGCCTAGTCAATGAGCAGTTCTTC. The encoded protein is CSVLGTSGLVNEQFF.

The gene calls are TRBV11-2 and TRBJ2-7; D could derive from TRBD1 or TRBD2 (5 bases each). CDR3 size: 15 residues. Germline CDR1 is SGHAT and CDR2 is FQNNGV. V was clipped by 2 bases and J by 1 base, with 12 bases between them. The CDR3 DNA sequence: TGTGCCAGCAGCTTATGGGACCATCCTTCCTACGAGCAGTACTTC. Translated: CASSLWDHPSYEQYF.

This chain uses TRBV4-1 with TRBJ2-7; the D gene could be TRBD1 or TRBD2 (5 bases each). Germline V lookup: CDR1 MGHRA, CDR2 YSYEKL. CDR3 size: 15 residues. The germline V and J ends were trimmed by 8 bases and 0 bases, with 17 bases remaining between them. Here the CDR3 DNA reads TGCGCCAGCGGATCCGGGACGGCGGCCTCCTACGAGCAGTACTTC. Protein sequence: CASGSGTAASYEQYF.

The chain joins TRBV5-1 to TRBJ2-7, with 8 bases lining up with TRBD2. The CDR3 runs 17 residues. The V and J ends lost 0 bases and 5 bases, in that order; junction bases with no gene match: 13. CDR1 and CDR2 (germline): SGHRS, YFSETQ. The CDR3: CASSLDTAGLVSHEQYF. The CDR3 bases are TGCGCCAGCAGCTTGGATACTGCGGGACTAGTGAGCCACGAGCAGTACTTC.

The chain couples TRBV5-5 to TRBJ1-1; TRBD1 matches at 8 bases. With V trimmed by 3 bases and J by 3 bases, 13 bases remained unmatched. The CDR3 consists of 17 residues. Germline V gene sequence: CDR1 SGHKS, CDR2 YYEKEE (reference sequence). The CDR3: CASSSRPGGFLHTEAFF. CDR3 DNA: TGTGCCAGCAGCTCGCGGCCAGGGGGCTTTCTGCACACTGAAGCTTTCTTT.

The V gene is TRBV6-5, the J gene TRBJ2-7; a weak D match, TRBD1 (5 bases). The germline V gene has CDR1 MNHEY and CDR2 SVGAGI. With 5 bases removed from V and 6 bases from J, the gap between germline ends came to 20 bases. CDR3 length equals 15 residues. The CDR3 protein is CASSPPGLFPSEQYF. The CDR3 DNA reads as TGTGCCAGCAGTCCTCCAGGGCTCTTCCCAAGCGAGCAGTACTTC.

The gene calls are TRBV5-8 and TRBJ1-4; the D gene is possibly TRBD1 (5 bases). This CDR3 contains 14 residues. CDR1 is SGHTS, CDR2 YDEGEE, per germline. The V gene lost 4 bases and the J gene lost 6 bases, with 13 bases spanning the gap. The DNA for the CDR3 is TGTGCCAGCAGCAAAAGGTGGGGGTATGAAAAACTGTTTTTT. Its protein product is CASSKRWGYEKLFF.

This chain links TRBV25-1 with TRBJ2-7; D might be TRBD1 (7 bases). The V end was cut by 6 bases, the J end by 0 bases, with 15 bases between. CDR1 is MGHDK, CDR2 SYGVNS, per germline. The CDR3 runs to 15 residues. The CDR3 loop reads CASSPGRDSSYEQYF. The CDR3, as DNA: TGTGCCAGCAGCCCGGGGCGGGACAGCTCCTACGAGCAGTACTTC.

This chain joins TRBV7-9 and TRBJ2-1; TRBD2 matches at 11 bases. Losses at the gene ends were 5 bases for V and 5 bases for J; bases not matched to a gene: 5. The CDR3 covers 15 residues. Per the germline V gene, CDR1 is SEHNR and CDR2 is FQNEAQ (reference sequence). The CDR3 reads CASSQTSGTNNEQFF. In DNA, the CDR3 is TGTGCCAGCAGCCAGACTAGCGGGACAAACAATGAGCAGTTCTTC.

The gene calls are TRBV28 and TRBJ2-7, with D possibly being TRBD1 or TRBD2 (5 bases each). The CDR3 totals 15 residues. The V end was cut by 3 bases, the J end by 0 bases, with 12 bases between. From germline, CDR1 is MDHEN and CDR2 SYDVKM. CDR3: CASSFGTDGSYEQYF. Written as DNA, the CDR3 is TGTGCCAGCAGTTTTGGGACGGACGGCTCCTACGAGCAGTACTTC.

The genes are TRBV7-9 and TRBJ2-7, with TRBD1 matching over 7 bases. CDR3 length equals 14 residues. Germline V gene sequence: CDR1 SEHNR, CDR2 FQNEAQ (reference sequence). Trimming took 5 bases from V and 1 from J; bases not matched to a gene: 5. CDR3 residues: CASSPRQGSYEQYF. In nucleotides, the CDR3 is TGTGCCAGCAGCCCTCGACAGGGATCCTACGAGCAGTACTTC.

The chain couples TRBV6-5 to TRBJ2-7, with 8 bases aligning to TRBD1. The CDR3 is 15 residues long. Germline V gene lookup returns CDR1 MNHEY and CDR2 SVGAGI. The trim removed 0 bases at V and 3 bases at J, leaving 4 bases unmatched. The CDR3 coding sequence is TGTGCCAGCAGTTACTCCGGACAGGGAAGCTACGAGCAGTACTTC. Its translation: CASSYSGQGSYEQYF.

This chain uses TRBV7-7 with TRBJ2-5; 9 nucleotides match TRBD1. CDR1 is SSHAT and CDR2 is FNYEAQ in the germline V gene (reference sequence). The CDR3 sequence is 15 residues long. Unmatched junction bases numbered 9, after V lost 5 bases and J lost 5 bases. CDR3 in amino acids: CASSVGQGMSETQYF. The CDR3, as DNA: TGTGCCAGCAGCGTCGGACAGGGGATGTCGGAGACCCAGTACTTC.

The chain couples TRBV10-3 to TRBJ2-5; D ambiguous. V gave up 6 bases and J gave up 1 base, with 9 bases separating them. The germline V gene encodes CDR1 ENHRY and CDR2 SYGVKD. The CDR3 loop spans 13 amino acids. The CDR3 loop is CAISAGVQETQYF. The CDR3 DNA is TGTGCCATCAGCGCTGGGGTCCAAGAGACCCAGTACTTC.